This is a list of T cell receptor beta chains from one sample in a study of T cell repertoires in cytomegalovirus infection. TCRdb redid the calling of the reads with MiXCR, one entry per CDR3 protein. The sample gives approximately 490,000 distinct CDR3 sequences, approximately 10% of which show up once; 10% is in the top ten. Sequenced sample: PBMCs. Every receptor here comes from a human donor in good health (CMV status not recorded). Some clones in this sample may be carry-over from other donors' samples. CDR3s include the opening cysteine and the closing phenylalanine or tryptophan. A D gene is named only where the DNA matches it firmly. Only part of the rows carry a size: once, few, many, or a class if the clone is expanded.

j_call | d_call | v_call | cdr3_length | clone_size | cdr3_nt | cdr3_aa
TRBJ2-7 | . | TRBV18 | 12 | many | TGTGCCAGCTCGTTTCAACGGGACGAGCAGTACTTC | CASSFQRDEQYF
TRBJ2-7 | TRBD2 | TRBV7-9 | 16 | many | TGTGCCAGCAGCTTAGAGCAAGCGGGAGACTCCTACGAGCAGTACTTC | CASSLEQAGDSYEQYF
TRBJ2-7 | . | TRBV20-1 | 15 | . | TGCAGTGCTAGAGAAACCGGGACATCCACCTACGAGCAGTACTTC | CSARETGTSTYEQYF
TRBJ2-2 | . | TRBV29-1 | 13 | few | TGCAGCGTTCTGATTAGGCACACCGGGGAGCTGTTTTTT | CSVLIRHTGELFF
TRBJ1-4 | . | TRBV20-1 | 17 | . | TGCAGTGCTTCTAGAGGGGGAATGAGGGGCTTAGCTGAAAAACTGTTTTTT | CSASRGGMRGLAEKLFF
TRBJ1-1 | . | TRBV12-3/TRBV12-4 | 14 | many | TGTGCCAGCAGTGTCTCTAGGAGGAATACTGAAGCTTTCTTT | CASSVSRRNTEAFF
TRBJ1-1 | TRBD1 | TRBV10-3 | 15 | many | TGTGCCATCACCGAACAGGGGGCTGGGTACACTGAAGCTTTCTTT | CAITEQGAGYTEAFF
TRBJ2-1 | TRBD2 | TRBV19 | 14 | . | TGTGCCACAGAGCGGGAGTCCCCCTACAATGAGCAGTTCTTC | CATERESPYNEQFF
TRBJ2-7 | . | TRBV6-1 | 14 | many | TGTGCCAGCAGTCCAGACAGAGATCCCTACGAGCAGTACTTC | CASSPDRDPYEQYF
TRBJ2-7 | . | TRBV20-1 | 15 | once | TGCAGTGCTACCTCGGGACGAGCTGGAGGGTACGAGCAGTACTTC | CSATSGRAGGYEQYF
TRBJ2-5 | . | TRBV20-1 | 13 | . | TGCAGTGCCCTCGCTAGTTTCGAAGAGACCCAGTACTTC | CSALASFEETQYF
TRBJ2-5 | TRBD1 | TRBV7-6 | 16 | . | TGTGCCAGCAGCTTAAGTTCGCCAGGGGGCGCGGAGACCCAGTACTTC | CASSLSSPGGAETQYF
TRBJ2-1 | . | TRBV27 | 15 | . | TGTGCCAGCAGTTTCCCCGGACTTTCCTACAATGAGCAGTTCTTC | CASSFPGLSYNEQFF
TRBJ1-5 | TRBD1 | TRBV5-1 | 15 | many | TGCGCCAGCAGCCCGACAGGGGATAGGGATCAGCCCCAGCATTTT | CASSPTGDRDQPQHF
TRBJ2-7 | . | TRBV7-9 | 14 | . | TGTGCCAGCAGCTCGTTCAGGGGGGAACAGGAGCAGTACTTC | CASSSFRGEQEQYF
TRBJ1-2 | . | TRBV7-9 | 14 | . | TGTGCCAGCAGCCAAGGACTGCTCAACTATGGCTACACCTTC | CASSQGLLNYGYTF
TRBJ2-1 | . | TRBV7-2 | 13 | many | TGTGCCAGCAGCTTAGCTGTGTGGAATGAGCAGTTCTTC | CASSLAVWNEQFF
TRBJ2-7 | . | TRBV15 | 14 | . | TGTGCCACCAGCAGAGGCGATTTCCCCTACGAGCAGTACTTC | CATSRGDFPYEQYF
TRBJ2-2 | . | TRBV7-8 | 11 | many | TGTGCCAGCAGCCCAGAGGGGGAGCTGTTTTTT | CASSPEGELFF
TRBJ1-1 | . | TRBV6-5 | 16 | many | TGTGCCAGCAGTTACCTGAGACCCCCGACCACCACTGAAGCTTTCTTT | CASSYLRPPTTTEAFF
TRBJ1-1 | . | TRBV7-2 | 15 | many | TGTGCCAGCAGCGTAGGGGGGGCACGAAACACTGAAGCTTTCTTT | CASSVGGARNTEAFF